The table lists the clone carrying this TCR beta chain with a few counts. Its antigen is currently unknown. This record comes from a study of beta chain features in type 1 diabetes. Study-wide points: Significant though moderate, a shortening of TCRB CDR3s appeared in all four CD4+ subsets of Type 1 diabetes patients.

One heparinised draw of blood, averaging around 120 mL, came from each donor. Central memory, naive, regulatory and stem cell-like memory CD4+ cells were sorted by CD45RO/CCR7/CD25/CD127/CD95/CD27. In germline, CDR1 is SQVTM, CDR2 ANQGSEA. This CDR3 region has 12 residues. cDNA synthesis used the whole RNA isolate, giving expressed TCRB sequences. The repertoire was sequenced with immunoSEQ multiplex PCR; TCRdb's copy has only in-frame clones and lacks some. This table has about 160,000 clones, 10% appearing once. The clonotype comes from a man aged 30-40 years with type 1 diabetes. The sample taken for sequencing was central memory CD4+ T cells from blood. This chain connects TRBV29-1 to TRBJ2-5; D is possibly TRBD2 (6 bases). The DNA end is a closer match to TRBJ2-7, so the J assignment may be wrong. The CDR3 reads CSVAGEAYEQYF. In DNA, the CDR3 is TGCAGCGTCGCCGGGGAGGCCTACGAGCAGTACTTC.